This TCR beta chain was recorded in a study of beta chain features in type 1 diabetes. Broader study findings: No resolution was reached here on whether HLA type influences TCRB rearrangement. All four CD4+ subsets of Type 1 diabetes patients contained TCRB CDR3s that were moderately but significantly shorter.

This clone has only a few counts. As yet, its antigen is unknown. J lost 8 bases, V lost 6 bases, and 17 bases had no gene match. The CDR3 runs to 16 residues. The V gene's germline CDR1 is MDHEN and CDR2 SYDVKM. The whole isolated RNA underwent reverse transcription, so sequencing captured expressed TCRB transcripts. Profiled with immunoSEQ multiplex PCR; TCRdb holds only in-frame clones, not every one. In the table there are hundreds of thousands of clones, roughly 13% of which are singletons. Every single donor gave one heparinised blood draw, and these averaged approximately 100 mL. By way of CD45RO/CCR7/CD25/CD127/CD95/CD27, the CD4+ regulatory, stem cell-like memory, central memory and naive cells were sorted.

This TCR was recovered from a young man with type 1 diabetes. The J gene is TRBJ2-7, the V gene TRBV28; TRBD1 agrees at 9 bases. The source material was naive CD4+ T cells from blood. The CDR3 sequence is CASSSTPGQGGFQQYF. The CDR3 DNA sequence: TGTGCCAGCAGCTCAACCCCGGGACAGGGTGGTTTTCAGCAGTACTTC. Full variable domain (rest looked up from reference TRBV28 and TRBJ2-7): DVKVTQSSRYLVKRTGEKVFLECVQDMDHENMFWYRQDPGLGLRLIYFSYDVKMKEKGDIPEGYSVSREKKERFSLILESASTNQTSMYLCASSSTPGQGGFQQYFGPGTRLTVT.